A selection of T cell receptor beta chains follows, all from one sample in a study of OX40 agonist ivuxolimab in advanced cancers. Profiling relied on immunoSEQ multiplex PCR, and the TCRdb table lists in-frame clones only, not all of them. The profile covers some 64,000 clones, with about 91% appearing a single time and roughly 3% taken by the ten largest. The specimen was CD4+ or CD8+ T cells sorted from blood, collected in a trial of the OX40 agonist ivuxolimab. These receptors were obtained from an adult with an advanced solid tumor such as melanoma, head and neck, liver or kidney cancer. CDR3s include the opening cysteine and the closing phenylalanine or tryptophan.

V gene	J gene	CDR3 protein
TRBV5-4	TRBJ2-3	CASKPDLAGSTDTQYF
TRBV10-2	TRBJ1-5	CATGTSGDSQPQHF
TRBV7-3	TRBJ2-4	CASSTRLAGGLLGKNIQYF
TRBV7-9	TRBJ2-5	CASSYSGRRETQYF
TRBV29-1	TRBJ1-1	CSVRDPNTEAFF
TRBV10-3	TRBJ2-3	CAIKASTDTQYF
TRBV5-1	TRBJ2-3	CASSKRTSGGTDTQYF
TRBV5-1	TRBJ1-3	CASSLGTLSSGNTIYF
TRBV27	TRBJ1-1	CASSPNRATEAFF
TRBV4-2	TRBJ2-3	CASSQDWGVTDTQYF
TRBV28	TRBJ2-7	CASISGGGSSYEQYF
TRBV28	TRBJ2-7	CASSLLAGGSSEQYF
TRBV10-3	TRBJ2-7	CAISESVTRSYEQYF
TRBV5-1	TRBJ2-1	CASSLTRTSGRSYNEQFF